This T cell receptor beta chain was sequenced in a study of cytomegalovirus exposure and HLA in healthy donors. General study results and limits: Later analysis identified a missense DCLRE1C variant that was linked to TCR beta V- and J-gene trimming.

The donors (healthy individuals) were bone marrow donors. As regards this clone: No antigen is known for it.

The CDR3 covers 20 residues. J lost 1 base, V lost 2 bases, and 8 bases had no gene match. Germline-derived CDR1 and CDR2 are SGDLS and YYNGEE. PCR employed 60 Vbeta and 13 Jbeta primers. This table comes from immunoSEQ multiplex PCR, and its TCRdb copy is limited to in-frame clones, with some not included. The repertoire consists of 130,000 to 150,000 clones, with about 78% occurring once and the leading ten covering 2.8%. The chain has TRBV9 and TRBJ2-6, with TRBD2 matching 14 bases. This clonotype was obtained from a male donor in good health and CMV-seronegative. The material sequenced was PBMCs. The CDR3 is CASSVAGTSGRGSGANVLTF. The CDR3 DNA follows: TGTGCCAGCAGCGTCGCCGGGACTAGCGGGAGAGGTTCTGGGGCCAACGTCCTGACTTTC.